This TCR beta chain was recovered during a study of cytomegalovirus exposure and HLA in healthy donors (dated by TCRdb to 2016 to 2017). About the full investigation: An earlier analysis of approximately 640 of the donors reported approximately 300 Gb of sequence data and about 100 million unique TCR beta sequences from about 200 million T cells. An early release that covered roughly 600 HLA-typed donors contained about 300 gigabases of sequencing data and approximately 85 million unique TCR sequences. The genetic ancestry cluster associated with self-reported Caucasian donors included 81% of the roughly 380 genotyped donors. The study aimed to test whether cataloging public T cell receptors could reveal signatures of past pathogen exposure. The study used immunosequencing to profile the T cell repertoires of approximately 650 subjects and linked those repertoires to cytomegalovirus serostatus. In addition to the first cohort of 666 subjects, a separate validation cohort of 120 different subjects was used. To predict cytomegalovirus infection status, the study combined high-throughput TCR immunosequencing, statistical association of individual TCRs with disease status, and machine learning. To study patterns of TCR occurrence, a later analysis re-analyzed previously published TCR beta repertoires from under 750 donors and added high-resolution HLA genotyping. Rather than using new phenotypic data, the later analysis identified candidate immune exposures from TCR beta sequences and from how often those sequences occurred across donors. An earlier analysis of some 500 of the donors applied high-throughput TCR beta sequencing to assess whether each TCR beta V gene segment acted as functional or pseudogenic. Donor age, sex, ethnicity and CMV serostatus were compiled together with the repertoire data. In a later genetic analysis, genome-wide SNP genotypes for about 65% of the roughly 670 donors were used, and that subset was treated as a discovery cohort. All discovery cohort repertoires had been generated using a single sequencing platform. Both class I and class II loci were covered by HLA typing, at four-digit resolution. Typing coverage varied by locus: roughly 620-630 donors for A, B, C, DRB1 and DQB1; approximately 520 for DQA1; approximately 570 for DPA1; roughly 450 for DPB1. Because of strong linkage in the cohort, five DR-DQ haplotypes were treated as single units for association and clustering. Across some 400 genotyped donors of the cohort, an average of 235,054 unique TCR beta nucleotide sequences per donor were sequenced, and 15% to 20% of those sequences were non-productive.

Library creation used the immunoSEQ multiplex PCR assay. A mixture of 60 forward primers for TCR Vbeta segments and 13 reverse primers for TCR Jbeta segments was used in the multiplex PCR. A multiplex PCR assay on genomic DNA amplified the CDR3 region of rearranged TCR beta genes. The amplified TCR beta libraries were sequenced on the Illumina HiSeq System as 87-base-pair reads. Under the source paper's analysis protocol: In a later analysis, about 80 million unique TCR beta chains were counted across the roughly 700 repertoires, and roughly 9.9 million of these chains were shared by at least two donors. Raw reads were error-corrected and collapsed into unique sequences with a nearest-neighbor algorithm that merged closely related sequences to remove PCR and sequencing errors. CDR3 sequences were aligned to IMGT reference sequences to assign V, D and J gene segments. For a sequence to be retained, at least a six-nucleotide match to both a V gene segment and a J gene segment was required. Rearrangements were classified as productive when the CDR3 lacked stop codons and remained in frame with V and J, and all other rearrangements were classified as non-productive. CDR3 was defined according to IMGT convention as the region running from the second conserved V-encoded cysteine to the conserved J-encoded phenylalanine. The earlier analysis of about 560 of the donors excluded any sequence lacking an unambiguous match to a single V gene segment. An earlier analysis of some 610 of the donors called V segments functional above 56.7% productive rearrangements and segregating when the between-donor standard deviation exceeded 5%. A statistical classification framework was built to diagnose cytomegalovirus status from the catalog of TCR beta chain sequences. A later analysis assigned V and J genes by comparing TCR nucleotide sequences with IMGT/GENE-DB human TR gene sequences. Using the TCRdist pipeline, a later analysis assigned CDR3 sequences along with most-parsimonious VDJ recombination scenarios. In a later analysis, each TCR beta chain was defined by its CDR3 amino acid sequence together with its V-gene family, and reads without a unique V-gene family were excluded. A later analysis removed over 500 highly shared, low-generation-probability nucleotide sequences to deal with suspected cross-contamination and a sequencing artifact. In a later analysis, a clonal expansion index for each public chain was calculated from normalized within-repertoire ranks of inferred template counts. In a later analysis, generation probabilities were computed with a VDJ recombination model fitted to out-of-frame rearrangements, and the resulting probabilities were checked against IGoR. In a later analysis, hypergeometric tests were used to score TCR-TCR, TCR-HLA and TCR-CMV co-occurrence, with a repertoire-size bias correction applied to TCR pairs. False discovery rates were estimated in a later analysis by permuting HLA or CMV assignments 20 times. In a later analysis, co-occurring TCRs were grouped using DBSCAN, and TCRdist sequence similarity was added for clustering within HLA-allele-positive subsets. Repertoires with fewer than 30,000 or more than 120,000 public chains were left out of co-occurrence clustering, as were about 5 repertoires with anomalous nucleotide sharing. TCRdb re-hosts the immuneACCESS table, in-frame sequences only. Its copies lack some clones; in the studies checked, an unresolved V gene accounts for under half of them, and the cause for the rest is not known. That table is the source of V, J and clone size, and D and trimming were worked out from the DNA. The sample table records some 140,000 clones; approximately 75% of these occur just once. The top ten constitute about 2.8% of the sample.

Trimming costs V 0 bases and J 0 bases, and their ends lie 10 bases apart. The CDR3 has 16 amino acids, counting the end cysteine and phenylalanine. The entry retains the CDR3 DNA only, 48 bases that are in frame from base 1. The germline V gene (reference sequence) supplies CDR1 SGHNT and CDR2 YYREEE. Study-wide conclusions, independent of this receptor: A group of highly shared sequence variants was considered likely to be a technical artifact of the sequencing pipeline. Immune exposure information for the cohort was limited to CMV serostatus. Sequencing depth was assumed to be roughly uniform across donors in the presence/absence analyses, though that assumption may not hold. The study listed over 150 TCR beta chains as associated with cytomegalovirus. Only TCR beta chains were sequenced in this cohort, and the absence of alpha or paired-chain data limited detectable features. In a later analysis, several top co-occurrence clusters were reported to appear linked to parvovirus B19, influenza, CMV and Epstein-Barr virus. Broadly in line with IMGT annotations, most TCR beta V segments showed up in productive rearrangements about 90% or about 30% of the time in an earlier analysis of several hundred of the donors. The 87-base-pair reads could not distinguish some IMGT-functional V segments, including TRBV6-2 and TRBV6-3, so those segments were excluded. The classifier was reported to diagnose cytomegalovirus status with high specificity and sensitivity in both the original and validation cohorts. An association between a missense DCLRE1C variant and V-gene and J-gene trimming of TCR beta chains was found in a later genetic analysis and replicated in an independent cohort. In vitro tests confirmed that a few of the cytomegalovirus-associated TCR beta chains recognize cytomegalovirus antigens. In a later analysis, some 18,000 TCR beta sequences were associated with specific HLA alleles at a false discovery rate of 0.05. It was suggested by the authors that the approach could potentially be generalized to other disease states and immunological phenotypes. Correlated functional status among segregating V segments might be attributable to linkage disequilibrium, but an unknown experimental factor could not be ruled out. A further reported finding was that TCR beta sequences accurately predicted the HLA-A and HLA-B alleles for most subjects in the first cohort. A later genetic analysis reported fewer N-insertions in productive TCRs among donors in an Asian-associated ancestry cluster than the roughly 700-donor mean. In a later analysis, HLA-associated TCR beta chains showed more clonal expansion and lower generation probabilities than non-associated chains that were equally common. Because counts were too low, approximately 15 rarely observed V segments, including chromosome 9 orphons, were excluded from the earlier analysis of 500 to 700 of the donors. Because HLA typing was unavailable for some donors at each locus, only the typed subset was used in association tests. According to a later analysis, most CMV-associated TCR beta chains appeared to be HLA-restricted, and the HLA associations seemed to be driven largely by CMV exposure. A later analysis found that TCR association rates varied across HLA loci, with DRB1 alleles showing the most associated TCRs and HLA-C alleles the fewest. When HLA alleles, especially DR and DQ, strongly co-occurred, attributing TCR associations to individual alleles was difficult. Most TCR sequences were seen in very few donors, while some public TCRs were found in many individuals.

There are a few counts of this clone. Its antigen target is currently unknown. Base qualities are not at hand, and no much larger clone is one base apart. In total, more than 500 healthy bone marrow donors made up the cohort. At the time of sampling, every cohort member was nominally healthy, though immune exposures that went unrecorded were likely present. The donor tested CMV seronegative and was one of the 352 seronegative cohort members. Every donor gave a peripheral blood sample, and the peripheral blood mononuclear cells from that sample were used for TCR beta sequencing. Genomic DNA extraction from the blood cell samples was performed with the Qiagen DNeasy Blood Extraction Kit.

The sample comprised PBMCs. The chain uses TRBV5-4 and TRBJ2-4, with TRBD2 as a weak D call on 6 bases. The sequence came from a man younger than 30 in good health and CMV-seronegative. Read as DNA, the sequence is TGTGCCAGCAGCTTGGCCGCGGGACTAGCCAAAAACATTCAGTACTTC. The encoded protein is CASSLAAGLAKNIQYF. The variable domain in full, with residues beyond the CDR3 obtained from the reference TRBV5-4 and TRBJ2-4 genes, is ETGVTQSPTHLIKTRGQQVTLRCSSQSGHNTVSWYQQALGQGPQFIFQYYREEENGRGNFPPRFSGLQFPNYSSELNVNALELDDSALYLCASSLAAGLAKNIQYFGAGTRLSVL.